These T cell receptor beta chains were read from a single sample in a study of human T cells and chemical hapten exposure. TCRdb re-called the RACE reads through MiXCR, storing one row per CDR3 protein. The data hold approximately 73,000 distinct CDR3 sequences, with around a tenth observed a single time. The sequenced sample was whole blood, obtained in connection with sensitization to the hapten diphenylcyclopropenone (DPC). These TCRs come from a woman aged 45-65 years with alopecia areata. Some clones in this sample may be carry-over from other donors' samples. CDR3s include the opening cysteine and the closing phenylalanine or tryptophan. A D gene is named only where the DNA matches it firmly. Clone size is not always given. Where it is, it says once, few, many or a class for expanded clones.

J: TRBJ2-5
D: .
size: many
V: TRBV2
DNA: TGTGCCAGCAGTGAAGAGAGGAGGGGGGCCCAGTACTTC
CDR3: CASSEERRGAQYF

J: TRBJ1-5
D: .
size: many
V: TRBV7-8
DNA: TGTGCCAGCAGCTTTGTGTATCAGCCCCAGCATTTT
CDR3: CASSFVYQPQHF

J: TRBJ2-3
D: .
size: .
V: TRBV6-2/TRBV6-3
DNA: TGTGCCAGCACCAACTCGCGACTACGCACAGATACGCAGTATTTT
CDR3: CASTNSRLRTDTQYF

J: TRBJ1-5
D: .
size: .
V: TRBV28
DNA: TGTGCCACCGCCGAGGGACAACTGCCCCAGCATTTT
CDR3: CATAEGQLPQHF

J: TRBJ2-1
D: TRBD1
size: many
V: TRBV10-1
DNA: TGCGCCAGCAGGGCCAGGGGGCGGGTTGGATACAATGAGCAGTTCTTC
CDR3: CASRARGRVGYNEQFF

J: TRBJ2-1
D: TRBD2
size: few
V: TRBV7-2
DNA: TGTGCCAGCAGCCGAGCCGGGACTAGCGGGAGCCCCCATGAGCAGTTCTTC
CDR3: CASSRAGTSGSPHEQFF

J: TRBJ2-7
D: .
size: .
V: TRBV11-2
DNA: TGTGCCAGCAGCTTAGCCCACGAGCAGTACTTC
CDR3: CASSLAHEQYF

J: TRBJ2-2
D: TRBD1
size: many
V: TRBV5-1
DNA: TGCGCCAGCAGCCTGACAGGGAAGAACACCGGGGAGCTGTTTTTT
CDR3: CASSLTGKNTGELFF

J: TRBJ2-7
D: TRBD1
size: few
V: TRBV29-1
DNA: TGCAGCGTTAGGCAGTCGCAGGGGGTGGAGCAGTACTTC
CDR3: CSVRQSQGVEQYF

J: TRBJ2-2
D: TRBD2
size: few
V: TRBV27
DNA: TGTGCCAGCAGTTTTCCTAGCGGGAAAACCACCGGGGAGCTGTTTTTT
CDR3: CASSFPSGKTTGELFF

J: TRBJ2-3
D: .
size: .
V: TRBV10-3
DNA: TGTGCCATCAGTGCAAGCCCTACAGATACGCAGTATTTT
CDR3: CAISASPTDTQYF

J: TRBJ1-5
D: .
size: few
V: TRBV12-3/TRBV12-4
DNA: TGTGCCAGCAGTTTAGCAGGGCCTAATCAGCCCCAGCATTTT
CDR3: CASSLAGPNQPQHF

J: TRBJ1-1
D: .
size: few
V: TRBV20-1
DNA: TGCAGTGCTAGAGAACGGGCAGGCCTGAACACTGAAGCTTTCTTT
CDR3: CSARERAGLNTEAFF

J: TRBJ2-5
D: .
size: .
V: TRBV29-1
DNA: TGCAGCGTTGAAGAAATAAAGCTGGAGACCCAGTACTTC
CDR3: CSVEEIKLETQYF

J: TRBJ2-7
D: .
size: .
V: TRBV28
DNA: TGTGCCAGCAGTCCCCCCTACTACGAGCAGTACTTC
CDR3: CASSPPYYEQYF

J: TRBJ2-1
D: TRBD2
size: .
V: TRBV9
DNA: TGTGCCAGCAGCGTAGGTAGCGGGGAGCGGTTCTTC
CDR3: CASSVGSGERFF

J: TRBJ2-3
D: .
size: few
V: TRBV30
DNA: TGTGCCTGGAACACAGGGTGGGCGTCGGGGGTGCAGTATTTT
CDR3: CAWNTGWASGVQYF